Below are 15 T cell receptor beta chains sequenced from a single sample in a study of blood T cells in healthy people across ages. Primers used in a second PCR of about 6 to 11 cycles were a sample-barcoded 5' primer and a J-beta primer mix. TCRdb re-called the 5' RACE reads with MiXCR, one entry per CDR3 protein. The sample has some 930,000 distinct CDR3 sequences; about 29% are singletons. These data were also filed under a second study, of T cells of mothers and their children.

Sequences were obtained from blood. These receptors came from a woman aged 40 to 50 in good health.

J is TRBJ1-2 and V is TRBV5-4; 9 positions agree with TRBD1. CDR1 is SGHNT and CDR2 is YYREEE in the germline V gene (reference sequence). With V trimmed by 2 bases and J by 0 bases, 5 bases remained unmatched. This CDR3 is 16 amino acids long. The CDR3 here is CASSFGQGLSNYGYTF. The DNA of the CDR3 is TGTGCCAGCAGCTTCGGACAGGGGCTATCTAACTATGGCTACACCTTC.

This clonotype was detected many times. CDR3 coding DNA: TGTGCCAGCAGCCAGCCCGGGACTAGCGGGGGGTTTGGCTACGAGCAGTACTTC. Translating gives CASSQPGTSGGFGYEQYF. The chain uses TRBV7-2 and TRBJ2-7, with TRBD2 matching over 15 bases. Germline values: CDR1 SGHTA, CDR2 FQGNSA. The CDR3 covers 18 residues. V shed 5 bases, J shed 3 bases, and the junction held 11 bases outside the gene matches. Full variable domain (remainder filled in from reference TRBV7-2 and TRBJ2-7): GAGVSQSPSNKVTEKGKDVELRCDPISGHTALYWYRQSLGQGLEFLIYFQGNSAPDKSGLPSDRFSAERTGGSVSTLTIQRTQQEDSAVYLCASSQPGTSGGFGYEQYFGPGTRLTVT.

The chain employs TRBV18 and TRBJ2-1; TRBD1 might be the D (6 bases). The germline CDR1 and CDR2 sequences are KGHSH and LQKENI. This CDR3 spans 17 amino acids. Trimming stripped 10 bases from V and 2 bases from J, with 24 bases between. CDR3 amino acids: CANSLPPGVTPYNEQFF. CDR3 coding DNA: TGTGCCAACTCGTTACCGCCAGGGGTCACCCCCTACAATGAGCAGTTCTTC. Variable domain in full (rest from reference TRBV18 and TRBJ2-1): NAGVMQNPRHLVRRRGQEARLRCSPMKGHSHVYWYRQLPEEGLKFMVYLQKENIIDESGMPKERFSAEFPKEGPSILRIQQVVRGDSAAYFCANSLPPGVTPYNEQFFGPGTRLTVL.

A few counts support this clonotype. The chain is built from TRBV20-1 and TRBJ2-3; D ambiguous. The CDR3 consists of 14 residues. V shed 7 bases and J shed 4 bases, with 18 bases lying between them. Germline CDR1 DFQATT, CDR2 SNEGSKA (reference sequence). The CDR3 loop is CSGVFSLGSDTQYF. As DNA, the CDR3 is TGCAGTGGGGTTTTCAGCTTGGGATCAGATACGCAGTATTTT.

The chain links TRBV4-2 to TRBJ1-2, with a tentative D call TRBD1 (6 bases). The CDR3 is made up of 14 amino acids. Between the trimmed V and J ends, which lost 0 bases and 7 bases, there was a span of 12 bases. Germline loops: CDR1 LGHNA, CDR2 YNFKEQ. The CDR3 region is CASSQDLGAGGYTF. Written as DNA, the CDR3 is TGTGCCAGCAGCCAAGATCTGGGGGCCGGTGGCTACACCTTC.

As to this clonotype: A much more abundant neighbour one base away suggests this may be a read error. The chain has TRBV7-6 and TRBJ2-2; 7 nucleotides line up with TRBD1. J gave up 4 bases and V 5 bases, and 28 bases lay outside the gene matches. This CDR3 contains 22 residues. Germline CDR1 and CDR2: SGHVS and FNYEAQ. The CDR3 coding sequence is TGTGCCAGCAGCCAATCGGTTACAGGGGTCCGAGGGGTCACTCGGCGCACCGGGGAGCTGTTTTTT. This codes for CASSQSVTGVRGVTRRTGELFF.

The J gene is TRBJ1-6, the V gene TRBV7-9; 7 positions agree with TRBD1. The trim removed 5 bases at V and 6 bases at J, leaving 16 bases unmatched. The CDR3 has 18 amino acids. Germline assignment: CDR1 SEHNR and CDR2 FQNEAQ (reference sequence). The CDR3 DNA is TGTGCCAGCAGCGCCGTAATCGGAGGGGGCGAAGGTAATTCACCCCTCCACTTT. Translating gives CASSAVIGGGEGNSPLHF.

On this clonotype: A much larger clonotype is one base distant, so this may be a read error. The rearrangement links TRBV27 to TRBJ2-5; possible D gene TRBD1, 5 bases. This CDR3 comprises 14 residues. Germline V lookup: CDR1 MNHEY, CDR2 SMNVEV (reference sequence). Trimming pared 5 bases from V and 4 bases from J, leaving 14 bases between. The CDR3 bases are TGTGCCAGCAGTGTCCCAGGGAACCGAGAGACCCAGTACTTC. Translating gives CASSVPGNRETQYF.

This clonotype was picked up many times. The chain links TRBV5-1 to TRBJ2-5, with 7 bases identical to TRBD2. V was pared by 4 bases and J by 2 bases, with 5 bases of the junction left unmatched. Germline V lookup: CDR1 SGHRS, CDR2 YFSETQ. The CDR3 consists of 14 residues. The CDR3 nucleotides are TGCGCCAGCAGCGGGGCTAGCGGACAAGAGACCCAGTACTTC. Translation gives CASSGASGQETQYF.

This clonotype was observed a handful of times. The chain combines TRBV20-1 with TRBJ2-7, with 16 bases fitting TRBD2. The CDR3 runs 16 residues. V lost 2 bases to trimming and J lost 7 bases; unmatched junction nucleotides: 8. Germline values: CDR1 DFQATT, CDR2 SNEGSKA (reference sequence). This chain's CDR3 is CSARSGTSGGASEQYF. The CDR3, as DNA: TGCAGTGCTAGATCCGGGACTAGCGGGGGGGCGTCGGAGCAGTACTTC.

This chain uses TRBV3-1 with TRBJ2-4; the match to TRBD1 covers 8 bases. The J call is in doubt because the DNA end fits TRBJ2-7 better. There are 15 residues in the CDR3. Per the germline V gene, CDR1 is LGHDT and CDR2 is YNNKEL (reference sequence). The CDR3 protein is CASSPGADRVYEQYF. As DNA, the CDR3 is TGTGCCAGCAGCCCCGGGGCGGACAGGGTCTACGAGCAGTACTTC.

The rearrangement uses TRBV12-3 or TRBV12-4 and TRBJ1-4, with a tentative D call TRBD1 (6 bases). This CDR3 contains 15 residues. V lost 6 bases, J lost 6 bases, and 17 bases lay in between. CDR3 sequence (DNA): TGTGCCAGCAGCCCTAGGGGGGCTGGGGATGAAAAACTGTTTTTT. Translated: CASSPRGAGDEKLFF.

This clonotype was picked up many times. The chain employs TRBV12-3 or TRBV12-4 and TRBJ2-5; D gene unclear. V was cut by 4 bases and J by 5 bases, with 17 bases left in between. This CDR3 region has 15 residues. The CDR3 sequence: CASSSYRASPETQYF. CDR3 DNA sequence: TGTGCCAGCAGTTCGTACCGGGCCTCCCCTGAGACCCAGTACTTC.

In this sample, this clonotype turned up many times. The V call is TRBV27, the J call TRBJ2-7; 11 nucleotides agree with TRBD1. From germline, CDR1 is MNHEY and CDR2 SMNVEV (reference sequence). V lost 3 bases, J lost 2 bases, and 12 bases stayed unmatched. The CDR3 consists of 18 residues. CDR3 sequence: CASSFSKRTGGHTYEQYF. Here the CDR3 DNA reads TGTGCCAGCAGTTTTTCTAAGAGGACAGGGGGCCATACCTACGAGCAGTACTTC.

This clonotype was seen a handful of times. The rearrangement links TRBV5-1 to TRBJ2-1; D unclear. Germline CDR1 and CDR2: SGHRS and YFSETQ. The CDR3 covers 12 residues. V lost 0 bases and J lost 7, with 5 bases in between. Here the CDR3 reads CASSLAENEQFF. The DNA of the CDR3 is TGCGCCAGCAGCTTGGCGGAAAATGAGCAGTTCTTC.